Listed here are 32 T cell receptor beta chains from one sample, sequenced in a study of blood T cell repertoires in COVID-19. The assay was immunoSEQ multiplex PCR, and TCRdb's table has in-frame clones only and misses some. Of 130,000 or so clones in the sample, about 85% were seen once. Sequences were obtained from peripheral blood. The receptors were sampled from a human donor in a cohort sampled during active COVID-19.

The rearrangement links TRBV28 to TRBJ2-7; D unresolved. From germline, CDR1 is MDHEN and CDR2 SYDVKM. The ends were cut back, 7 bases at V and 2 bases at J, with 6 bases in the middle. This CDR3 is 11 amino acids long. The CDR3 is CASTSTYEQYF. The CDR3 coding sequence is TGTGCCAGCACCTCTACCTACGAGCAGTACTTC.

This CDR3 reads CASSLWTEETQYF. The CDR3 bases are TGTGCCAGCAGTTTATGGACAGAAGAGACCCAGTACTTC. The chain joins TRBV12-3 or TRBV12-4 to TRBJ2-5, with TRBD1 as a possible D gene (6 bases). V lost 2 bases and J lost 3, with 7 bases in between. This CDR3 has 13 amino acids.

The chain joins TRBV10-2 to TRBJ2-7, with 12 bases matching TRBD2. V gave up 5 bases and J gave up 3 bases; unmatched junction bases: 2. Germline V CDR1 and CDR2: WSHSY, SAAADI. This CDR3 has 14 amino acids. The DNA of the CDR3 is TGCGCCAGCAGTCTAGCGGGAGGGCTCTACGAGCAGTACTTC. Translating gives CASSLAGGLYEQYF.

The gene calls are TRBV9 and TRBJ1-6, with a tentative D call TRBD1 (5 bases). CDR1 is SGDLS and CDR2 is YYNGEE in the germline V gene. There are 14 residues in the CDR3. The V and J ends lost 4 bases and 3 bases respectively, with 8 bases between them. For the CDR3, the DNA is TGTGCCAGCAGCCCTGACAGCTATAATTCACCCCTCCACTTT. Residues: CASSPDSYNSPLHF. Full variable domain (remainder filled in from reference TRBV9 and TRBJ1-6): DSGVTQTPKHLITATGQRVTLRCSPRSGDLSVYWYQQSLDQGLQFLIQYYNGEERAKGNILERFSAQQFPDLHSELNLSSLELGDSALYFCASSPDSYNSPLHFGNGTRLTVT.

V and J are TRBV28 and TRBJ2-3; D not certain. CDR1 is MDHEN and CDR2 is SYDVKM in the germline V gene. V shed 1 base and J shed 0 bases, with 5 bases lying between them. The CDR3 consists of 14 residues. As DNA, the CDR3 is TGTGCCAGCAGTTTATTAACTAGCACAGATACGCAGTATTTT. Encoded protein: CASSLLTSTDTQYF.

The chain has TRBV10-2 and TRBJ2-7; the match to TRBD1 covers 10 bases. J gave up 1 base and V 7 bases, and 7 bases lay outside the gene matches. The CDR3 is 15 residues long. CDR1 and CDR2 (germline): WSHSY, SAAADI. The CDR3 DNA reads as TGCGCCAGCATGGGCCGGGACAGGGGATCCTACGAGCAGTACTTC. Translated: CASMGRDRGSYEQYF.

The chain employs TRBV28 and TRBJ2-7, with a tentative D call TRBD2 (6 bases). CDR1 MDHEN and CDR2 SYDVKM come from the germline V gene. This CDR3 has 12 residues. V lost 5 bases, J lost 6 bases, and 11 bases lay in between. The CDR3 reads CASSRFGGEQYF. The CDR3 DNA reads TGTGCCAGCAGTCGCTTCGGGGGCGAGCAGTACTTC. Variable domain in full (rest from reference TRBV28 and TRBJ2-7): DVKVTQSSRYLVKRTGEKVFLECVQDMDHENMFWYRQDPGLGLRLIYFSYDVKMKEKGDIPEGYSVSREKKERFSLILESASTNQTSMYLCASSRFGGEQYFGPGTRLTVT.

The V call is TRBV6-4, the J call TRBJ1-1; a weak D match, TRBD1 (5 bases). Looked up from germline, CDR1 is MRHNA and CDR2 is SNTAGT. CDR3 length: 13 residues. V shed 4 bases and J shed 1 base, with 7 bases lying between them. The CDR3, as DNA: TGTGCCAGCAGTGTCGGACAGAACACTGAAGCTTTCTTT. It encodes CASSVGQNTEAFF.

This clone was seen only a few times. V usage is TRBV6-5 and J usage is TRBJ1-1; unclear D gene. This CDR3 is 14 amino acids long. Between the trimmed V and J ends, which lost 2 bases and 4 bases, there was a span of 11 bases. Germline V gene lookup returns CDR1 MNHEY and CDR2 SVGAGI. The CDR3 DNA reads TGTGCCAGCAGTTACGGAAAGGGAGCCACTGAAGCTTTCTTT. It encodes CASSYGKGATEAFF.

V usage is TRBV7-8 and J usage is TRBJ1-3; D possibly corresponds to TRBD1 (6 bases). CDR3 length: 16 amino acids. The germline V gene has CDR1 SGHVS and CDR2 FQNEAQ. The V end lost 5 bases, the J end lost 4 bases, and 18 bases lay between the germline ends. In DNA form, the CDR3 reads TGTGCCAGCAGCAGAAGGGGGGGCGGGACAGGAAACACCATATATTTT. As protein: CASSRRGGGTGNTIYF. The whole variable domain, filled in from reference TRBV7-8 and TRBJ1-3, reads GAGVSQSPRYKVAKRGQDVALRCDPISGHVSLFWYQQALGQGPEFLTYFQNEAQLDKSGLPSDRFFAERPEGSVSTLKIQRTQQEDSAVYLCASSRRGGGTGNTIYFGEGSWLTVV.

The V gene is TRBV6-2 or TRBV6-3, the J gene TRBJ2-2; D perhaps matches TRBD2 (6 bases). This CDR3 is built from 13 residues. Germline V CDR1 and CDR2: MNHEY, SVGEGT. Trimming took 6 bases from V and 5 from J, leaving 10 bases between them. In DNA form, the CDR3 reads TGTGCCAGCAGCGGGAGCTCGACCGGGGAGCTGTTTTTT. It is translated as CASSGSSTGELFF.

The chain uses TRBV5-6 and TRBJ2-1; D call uncertain. V was trimmed by 1 base and J by 4 bases, leaving 6 bases between them. CDR1 SGHDT and CDR2 YYEEEE come from the germline V gene. CDR3 size: 13 residues. CDR3 sequence: CASSLYTYNEQFF. The CDR3, as DNA: TGTGCCAGCAGCTTGTACACATACAATGAGCAGTTCTTC.

V gene TRBV18 combines with J gene TRBJ2-3; a weak D match, TRBD2 (5 bases). The CDR3 runs to 15 residues. Germline values: CDR1 KGHSH, CDR2 LQKENI. Deletions cut 4 bases from V and 2 bases from J, with 13 bases between. The CDR3 DNA sequence: TGTGCCAGCTCACGACAAGTAGCGCCCACAGATACGCAGTATTTT. Translating gives CASSRQVAPTDTQYF.

This clone has a single count. V gene TRBV5-1 combines with J gene TRBJ2-5; maybe TRBD2 (6 bases). Trimming took off 2 bases at V and 4 bases at J, with 12 bases between the two ends. CDR3 length: 14 amino acids. Germline V gives CDR1 SGHRS, CDR2 YFSETQ. CDR3 nucleotides: TGCGCCAGCAGCTTCTCCGCGGAGGGAGAGACCCAGTACTTC. It is translated as CASSFSAEGETQYF.

The chain has TRBV28 and TRBJ2-7; tentative D call: TRBD2 (5 bases). Trimming removed 2 bases from V and 9 bases from J, with 17 bases in between. CDR1 is MDHEN and CDR2 is SYDVKM in the germline V gene. The CDR3 covers 14 residues. CDR3 nucleotide sequence: TGTGCCAGCAGTTTACATGGACTCCGGACCGGGCAGTACTTC. Translating it yields CASSLHGLRTGQYF.

V is TRBV7-8 and J is TRBJ2-7; TRBD2 matches at 9 bases. Germline V gives CDR1 SGHVS, CDR2 FQNEAQ. The CDR3 contains 17 residues. Trimming at V came to 5 bases and at J to 3 bases, leaving 14 bases not matched to a gene. CDR3 residues: CASSPRLTSGARYEQYF. The CDR3 DNA follows: TGTGCCAGCAGCCCCCGGTTGACTAGCGGAGCCCGCTACGAGCAGTACTTC.

This clone was recorded a few times. The gene calls are TRBV20-1 and TRBJ1-3; D is ambiguous. This CDR3 comprises 11 residues. Trimming shortened V by 4 bases and J by 3 bases, and 4 bases separated the two germline ends. Per the germline V gene, CDR1 is DFQATT and CDR2 is SNEGSKA (reference sequence). This chain's CDR3 is CSANFGNTIYF. The CDR3 DNA follows: TGCAGTGCTAACTTTGGAAACACCATATATTTT.

The chain carries TRBV20-1 and TRBJ1-2; D gene ambiguous. The germline CDR1 and CDR2 sequences are DFQATT and SNEGSKA (reference sequence). The V and J ends lost 3 bases and 1 base respectively, with 6 bases between them. The CDR3 totals 12 residues. This CDR3 is CSASLLNYGYTF. CDR3 nucleotides: TGCAGTGCTAGTTTACTTAACTATGGCTACACCTTC.

The rearrangement joins TRBV28 to TRBJ2-1; unclear D gene. The germline V gene encodes CDR1 MDHEN and CDR2 SYDVKM. The V and J ends lost 5 bases and 9 bases respectively, with 14 bases between them. The CDR3 is made up of 13 amino acids. The CDR3 spells CASSPAPGFEQFF. DNA for the CDR3: TGTGCCAGCAGTCCCGCCCCCGGGTTTGAGCAGTTCTTC.

The rearrangement links TRBV18 to TRBJ1-3; the D gene is possibly TRBD1 (6 bases). The CDR3 has 16 residues. V dropped 5 bases and J dropped 0 bases, with 14 bases sitting between them. Germline values: CDR1 KGHSH, CDR2 LQKENI. In nucleotides, the CDR3 is TGTGCCAGCTCATCCTGGACAGCGCTCTCTGGAAACACCATATATTTT. Its translation is CASSSWTALSGNTIYF.

The gene calls are TRBV7-3 and TRBJ1-3; perhaps TRBD1 as D (5 bases). This CDR3 has 13 amino acids. Germline CDR1 and CDR2: SGHTA and FQGTGA. V was pared by 3 bases and J by 2 bases, with 5 bases between. The CDR3 DNA sequence: TGTGCCAGCAGCTTGGACACTGGAAACACCATATATTTT. Translated, it gives CASSLDTGNTIYF.

The V call is TRBV7-2, the J call TRBJ2-1; D remains unclear. This CDR3 region has 14 residues. Trimming left V 1 base short and J 2 bases short, with 6 bases between. CDR1 is SGHTA, CDR2 FQGNSA, per germline. The CDR3 reads CASSLVTAYNEQFF. The DNA of the CDR3 is TGTGCCAGCAGCTTAGTTACGGCCTACAATGAGCAGTTCTTC.

The count of this clone is one. The chain links TRBV6-9 to TRBJ2-3, with D tentatively TRBD2 (6 bases). The CDR3 is 15 amino acids. V was clipped by 8 bases and J by 0 bases, with 15 bases between them. Germline CDR1 is MNHGY and CDR2 is SVAAGI. CDR3: CASCNEGTSTDTQYF. As DNA, the CDR3 is TGTGCCAGCTGTAACGAAGGGACTAGCACAGATACGCAGTATTTT.

The chain recombines TRBV12-3 or TRBV12-4 with TRBJ2-7; D is possibly TRBD2 (5 bases). The CDR3 runs to 13 residues. The V end was cut by 6 bases, the J end by 1 base, with 10 bases between. DNA of the CDR3: TGTGCCAGCAGCCAAGGACTGTCCTACGAGCAGTACTTC. Its protein is CASSQGLSYEQYF.

The V call is TRBV4-1, the J call TRBJ2-7, with 7 nucleotides matching TRBD1. CDR3 length: 15 residues. The V and J ends lost 3 bases and 5 bases, in that order; junction bases with no gene match: 10. The germline gives CDR1 MGHRA, CDR2 YSYEKL. Here the CDR3 DNA reads TGCGCCAGCAGCCACCTCACAGGGGTTAGCGACGAGCAGTACTTC. The encoded protein is CASSHLTGVSDEQYF.

This clone appeared a few times. V usage is TRBV10-3 and J usage is TRBJ2-2; TRBD2 matches at 8 bases. Germline CDR1 is ENHRY and CDR2 is SYGVKD. This CDR3 spans 15 amino acids. Trimming cost V 5 bases and J 4 bases; bases outside gene matches: 6. For the CDR3, the DNA is TGTGCCATCAGTCCATTAGCGGGAAGCACCGGGGAGCTGTTTTTT. This translates into CAISPLAGSTGELFF.

The chain uses TRBV29-1 and TRBJ2-2, with 12 positions matching TRBD1. This CDR3 has 13 amino acids. The junction had 3 bases not matched to a gene; V was cut back by 6 bases and J by 7 bases. CDR1 and CDR2 from the germline V gene are SQVTM and ANQGSEA. The CDR3 sequence is CSVGTGGVGELFF. As DNA, the CDR3 is TGCAGCGTGGGGACAGGGGGCGTCGGGGAGCTGTTTTTT.

The V call is TRBV19, the J call TRBJ2-2; D is possibly TRBD2 (6 bases). Germline V gives CDR1 LNHDA, CDR2 SQIVND (reference sequence). V was trimmed by 3 bases and J by 7 bases, leaving 15 bases between them. The CDR3 consists of 15 residues. CDR3 region: CASSIGGRTGGELFF. The CDR3 DNA reads TGTGCCAGTAGTATCGGGGGAAGGACTGGCGGGGAGCTGTTTTTT.

This chain uses TRBV5-1 with TRBJ1-4; 7 bases align to TRBD1. Germline assignment: CDR1 SGHRS and CDR2 YFSETQ. After removal of 4 bases from V and 11 bases from J, the junction contained 8 bases not matched to a gene. CDR3 length: 13 amino acids. As DNA, the CDR3 is TGCGCCAGCAGCCAGGGGACAGCCCATAAACTGTTTTTT. Its protein product is CASSQGTAHKLFF.

This clone was recorded only once. The gene calls are TRBV19 and TRBJ2-3, with 10 bases that match TRBD2. Losses at the gene ends were 6 bases for V and 1 base for J; bases not matched to a gene: 7. The germline V gene encodes CDR1 LNHDA and CDR2 SQIVND (reference sequence). The CDR3 consists of 16 residues. The CDR3 coding sequence is TGTGCCAGTAGCCACGGACTAGCGGTCGGCACAGATACGCAGTATTTT. This translates into CASSHGLAVGTDTQYF.

The rearrangement joins TRBV30 to TRBJ1-1, with 7 bases fitting TRBD1. Germline CDR1 GTSNPN, CDR2 SVGIG (reference sequence). This CDR3 has 16 amino acids. V was clipped by 0 bases and J by 0 bases; unmatched bases: 7. The chain's CDR3 is CAWSVRAGGMNTEAFF. CDR3 coding DNA: TGTGCCTGGAGTGTAAGGGCAGGGGGAATGAACACTGAAGCTTTCTTT. The full variable domain, rest sourced from reference TRBV30 and TRBJ1-1, is SQTIHQWPATLVQPVGSPLSLECTVEGTSNPNLYWYRQAAGRGLQLLFYSVGIGQISSEVPQNLSASRPQDRQFILSSKKLLLSDSGFYLCAWSVRAGGMNTEAFFGQGTRLTVV.

The chain is built from TRBV5-1 and TRBJ2-7; 8 bases match TRBD1. This CDR3 has 15 residues. Germline V gene lookup returns CDR1 SGHRS and CDR2 YFSETQ. V lost 1 base, J lost 4 bases, and 7 bases stayed unmatched. The CDR3 nucleotides are TGCGCCAGCAGCTTGATAGCAGGGGGCGATTACGAGCAGTACTTC. Its protein is CASSLIAGGDYEQYF.